The 30 T cell receptor beta chains given below trace back to one sample, sequenced in a study of siplizumab effects on memory and regulatory T cells. Clones were sequenced by immunoSEQ multiplex PCR, and TCRdb holds only the in-frame ones, with some missing. The sample has 70,000 to 100,000 clones, about 96% seen once; the top ten hold approximately 0.031%. Sequenced: naive CD4+ T cells sorted from blood. The receptors here all came from a human donor in good health.

J is TRBJ1-2 and V is TRBV28; no firm D call. The V end lost 3 bases, the J end lost 5 bases, and 7 bases lay between the germline ends. Germline V gene sequence: CDR1 MDHEN, CDR2 SYDVKM. CDR3 length equals 12 residues. This chain's CDR3 is CASSLLGYGYTF. CDR3 nucleotide sequence: TGTGCCAGCAGTTTGTTGGGGTATGGCTACACCTTC.

In DNA, the CDR3 is TGTGCCAGCTCACCTGGGACAGGGGTGTCGTACAATGAGCAGTTCTTC. This gives the protein CASSPGTGVSYNEQFF. The genes are TRBV18 and TRBJ2-1, with 10 bases that match TRBD1. The CDR3 is made up of 16 amino acids. CDR1 and CDR2 from the germline V gene are KGHSH and LQKENI. Trimming took 3 bases from V and 4 from J; bases not matched to a gene: 6.

The CDR3 DNA is TGTGCCAGCTCACAAGACAGGTCCTACGAGCAGTACTTC. It specifies CASSQDRSYEQYF. This chain links TRBV18 with TRBJ2-7, with D perhaps TRBD1 (6 bases). V lost 4 bases and J 1 base, leaving 8 bases between the germline ends. The CDR3 consists of 13 residues. Germline V CDR1 and CDR2: KGHSH, LQKENI.

The chain employs TRBV6-1 and TRBJ2-7, with TRBD1 matching 9 bases. CDR1 is MNHNS and CDR2 is SASEGT in the germline V gene. The junction had 7 bases not matched to a gene; V was cut back by 6 bases and J by 4 bases. This CDR3 comprises 14 residues. Here the CDR3 DNA reads TGTGCCAGCAGGGGACAGGGTTTGAGGTACGAGCAGTACTTC. Its protein product is CASRGQGLRYEQYF.

The rearrangement joins TRBV28 to TRBJ2-1; D unresolved. The CDR3 extends over 11 amino acids. The germline gives CDR1 MDHEN, CDR2 SYDVKM. The V gene lost 6 bases and the J gene lost 9 bases, with 9 bases spanning the gap. CDR3: CASRETTEQFF. CDR3 coding DNA: TGTGCCAGCAGAGAAACAACTGAGCAGTTCTTC.

This chain uses TRBV21-1 with TRBJ2-7; no check of the table's D call, TRBD1, against the DNA was made. TRBV21-1 is marked as a pseudogene. The CDR3 runs 15 residues. CDR3 loop: CASSRAGQGTYEQYF. In DNA form, the CDR3 reads TGTGCCAGCAGCAGGGCGGGACAGGGAACCTACGAGCAGTACTTC.

The genes are TRBV27 and TRBJ1-5; D possibly corresponds to TRBD1 (6 bases). This CDR3 region has 15 residues. V was clipped by 2 bases and J by 5 bases, with 13 bases between them. Germline-derived CDR1 and CDR2 are MNHEY and SMNVEV (reference sequence). CDR3 nucleotide sequence: TGTGCCAGCAGTTTAAATTGGGGGCGCGATCAGCCCCAGCATTTT. Its protein product is CASSLNWGRDQPQHF.

The rearrangement links TRBV2 to TRBJ2-3; TRBD2 matches at 7 bases. CDR3 length: 15 residues. The V segment lost 4 bases and the J segment 0 bases; nucleotides outside the gene matches: 4. Germline lookup yields CDR1 SNHLY and CDR2 FYNNEI. CDR3 region: CASSASGTSTDTQYF. DNA of the CDR3: TGTGCCAGCAGTGCAAGCGGGACTAGCACAGATACGCAGTATTTT.

This chain uses TRBV11-2 with TRBJ1-5, with D hard to call. The germline V gene has CDR1 SGHAT and CDR2 FQNNGV. This CDR3 comprises 15 residues. V dropped 3 bases and J dropped 2 bases, with 11 bases sitting between them. CDR3 protein: CASSFGSAGNQPQHF. The CDR3 DNA sequence: TGTGCCAGCAGCTTCGGGAGTGCGGGCAATCAGCCCCAGCATTTT.

This rearrangement joins TRBV5-4 to TRBJ1-4; 9 positions agree with TRBD1. V lost 6 bases to trimming and J lost 0 bases; unmatched junction nucleotides: 6. The CDR3 runs to 16 residues. In germline, CDR1 is SGHNT, CDR2 YYREEE (reference sequence). For the CDR3, the DNA is TGTGCCAGCAAACCGGGACAGGGCACAACTAATGAAAAACTGTTTTTT. This encodes CASKPGQGTTNEKLFF.

The chain combines TRBV5-1 with TRBJ2-3; the match to TRBD1 covers 7 bases. The germline gives CDR1 SGHRS, CDR2 YFSETQ. The junction had 5 bases not matched to a gene; V was cut back by 0 bases and J by 4 bases. This CDR3 comprises 15 residues. The CDR3 sequence: CASSLDRQGADTQYF. The CDR3 DNA is TGCGCCAGCAGCTTGGATAGACAGGGAGCAGATACGCAGTATTTT. Filled out from reference TRBV5-1 and TRBJ2-3, the complete variable domain reads KAGVTQTPRYLIKTRGQQVTLSCSPISGHRSVSWYQQTPGQGLQFLFEYFSETQRNKGNFPGRFSGRQFSNSRSEMNVSTLELGDSALYLCASSLDRQGADTQYFGPGTRLTVL.

The chain carries TRBV6-5 and TRBJ2-7; possibly TRBD1 or TRBD2 for D (6 bases each). This CDR3 region has 14 residues. CDR1 and CDR2 from the germline V gene are MNHEY and SVGAGI. The germline V and J ends were trimmed by 7 bases and 7 bases, with 20 bases remaining between them. The chain's CDR3 is CASIRDGGSLEQYF. CDR3 nucleotide sequence: TGTGCCAGCATCCGGGACGGGGGCTCTCTGGAGCAGTACTTC.

This clone turned up a few times. The rearrangement joins TRBV30 to TRBJ1-1; D is unresolved. The CDR3 length is 12 residues. The V gene's germline CDR1 is GTSNPN and CDR2 SVGIG (reference sequence). V lost 0 bases, J lost 6 bases, and 8 bases lay in between. CDR3 sequence (DNA): TGTGCCTGGAGTGTACCCCTGGCTGAAGCTTTCTTT. Translating gives CAWSVPLAEAFF.

The chain recombines TRBV10-3 with TRBJ1-2; possibly TRBD1 for D (6 bases). CDR3 length: 15 amino acids. Germline V gene lookup returns CDR1 ENHRY and CDR2 SYGVKD. V was trimmed by 3 bases and J by 4 bases, leaving 15 bases between them. CDR3 nucleotides: TGTGCCATCAGTGACGAGGGGGGCTCACCCTATGGCTACACCTTC. This translates into CAISDEGGSPYGYTF.

This clone was observed a few times. The rearrangement uses TRBV6-1 and TRBJ1-1; no firm D call. The germline V gene encodes CDR1 MNHNS and CDR2 SASEGT. The CDR3 is made up of 13 amino acids. The V end lost 7 bases, the J end lost 3 bases, and 12 bases lay between the germline ends. The CDR3 DNA sequence: TGTGCCAGCAACAAGAGAGGAGACACTGAAGCTTTCTTT. The encoded protein is CASNKRGDTEAFF.

V usage is TRBV5-1 and J usage is TRBJ2-3; 12 positions match TRBD2. The ends lost 4 bases at V and 1 base at J; junction bases unmatched: 10. The CDR3 loop spans 18 amino acids. Germline V gene data show CDR1 as SGHRS and CDR2 as YFSETQ. The CDR3 DNA sequence: TGCGCCAGCAGCCAAGGACTAGCGGGGAGTGGCGGCACAGATACGCAGTATTTT. Translation gives CASSQGLAGSGGTDTQYF.

The rearrangement uses TRBV27 and TRBJ2-7; 9 positions match TRBD2. Trimming at V came to 5 bases and at J to 5 bases, leaving 19 bases not matched to a gene. The CDR3 is 18 amino acids. The germline CDR1 and CDR2 sequences are MNHEY and SMNVEV (reference sequence). The CDR3 bases are TGTGCCAGCAGTCCTAGTGCCTGGGGCAAATCTAGCGGGAACGAGCAGTACTTC. This gives the protein CASSPSAWGKSSGNEQYF.

This rearrangement joins TRBV25-1 to TRBJ2-4; D call uncertain. The CDR3 is 13 residues long. Germline V gene sequence: CDR1 MGHDK, CDR2 SYGVNS. The germline V and J ends were trimmed by 6 bases and 2 bases, with 8 bases remaining between them. The CDR3 loop reads CASRSQSKNIQYF. The CDR3 nucleotides read TGTGCCAGCAGGAGCCAGTCCAAAAACATTCAGTACTTC.

The chain recombines TRBV7-9 with TRBJ2-7; 9 nucleotides align to TRBD1. CDR3 length equals 15 residues. CDR1 and CDR2 (germline): SEHNR, FQNEAQ (reference sequence). V was pared by 0 bases and J by 4 bases, with 4 bases of the junction left unmatched. CDR3: CASSLAGTGRYEQYF. CDR3 nucleotide sequence: TGTGCCAGCAGCTTAGCCGGGACAGGGAGGTACGAGCAGTACTTC.

The chain has TRBV4-1 and TRBJ2-3; TRBD1 is a possible D gene (6 bases). In germline, CDR1 is MGHRA, CDR2 YSYEKL. Trimming removed 0 bases at V and 0 bases at J, with 7 bases between. CDR3 size: 15 residues. CDR3: CASSQDTGSTDTQYF. CDR3 DNA sequence: TGCGCCAGCAGCCAAGATACAGGGAGCACAGATACGCAGTATTTT.

This chain connects TRBV2 to TRBJ2-5; D not certain. V was trimmed by 4 bases and J by 4 bases, leaving 4 bases between them. The CDR3 has 11 residues. Germline CDR1 and CDR2: SNHLY and FYNNEI. CDR3 region: CASSVIETQYF. The CDR3 DNA follows: TGTGCCAGCAGTGTAATAGAGACCCAGTACTTC. Drawing the rest from reference TRBV2 and TRBJ2-5, the complete variable domain is EPEVTQTPSHQVTQMGQEVILRCVPISNHLYFYWYRQILGQKVEFLVSFYNNEISEKSEIFDDQFSVERPDGSNFTLKIRSTKLEDSAMYFCASSVIETQYFGPGTRLLVL.

V gene TRBV10-3 combines with J gene TRBJ1-2; D not resolved. Germline V gene sequence: CDR1 ENHRY, CDR2 SYGVKD. V lost 1 base and J lost 6, with 12 bases in between. CDR3 length: 14 residues. The CDR3 here is CAISELQRKDGYTF. CDR3 DNA sequence: TGTGCCATCAGTGAGTTGCAGAGAAAGGATGGCTACACCTTC.

The chain combines TRBV4-3 with TRBJ2-5, with 7 bases matching TRBD2. Trimming took 0 bases from V and 2 from J; bases not matched to a gene: 3. CDR1 and CDR2 (germline): LGHNA, YSLEER. This CDR3 is 15 amino acids long. The CDR3 DNA reads TGCGCCAGCAGCCAAGATCTCGGGGGGCAAGAGACCCAGTACTTC. Translation gives CASSQDLGGQETQYF.

The chain links TRBV5-1 to TRBJ2-7; D ambiguous. V shed 0 bases and J shed 2 bases, with 12 bases lying between them. The V gene's germline CDR1 is SGHRS and CDR2 YFSETQ. There are 15 residues in the CDR3. In nucleotides, the CDR3 is TGCGCCAGCAGCTTGGAGCCATTGTCAACCTACGAGCAGTACTTC. Protein: CASSLEPLSTYEQYF.

The V and J genes are TRBV18 and TRBJ2-7; D is unclear. In germline, CDR1 is KGHSH, CDR2 LQKENI. CDR3 length: 14 amino acids. Deletions cut 3 bases from V and 0 bases from J, with 9 bases between. The CDR3 region has the DNA TGTGCCAGCTCACCGCCCCTCAGCTCCTACGAGCAGTACTTC. This encodes CASSPPLSSYEQYF. Full variable domain (missing parts from reference TRBV18 and TRBJ2-7): NAGVMQNPRHLVRRRGQEARLRCSPMKGHSHVYWYRQLPEEGLKFMVYLQKENIIDESGMPKERFSAEFPKEGPSILRIQQVVRGDSAAYFCASSPPLSSYEQYFGPGTRLTVT.

The rearrangement joins TRBV6-6 to TRBJ1-2; the D is unclear. In germline, CDR1 is MNHNY, CDR2 SVGAGI (reference sequence). Deletions cut 2 bases from V and 0 bases from J, with 10 bases between. This CDR3 region has 15 residues. CDR3 coding DNA: TGTGCCAGCAGTTACGTGTTCACAGCTAACTATGGCTACACCTTC. Translation gives CASSYVFTANYGYTF.

The chain uses TRBV4-1 and TRBJ2-7; D perhaps matches TRBD1 (6 bases). The germline V and J ends were trimmed by 3 bases and 6 bases, with 24 bases remaining between them. The CDR3 covers 17 residues. In germline, CDR1 is MGHRA, CDR2 YSYEKL. The DNA of the CDR3 is TGCGCCAGCAGCCAGGCTCCCTCCACAGGGCAGCAAGGCGAGCAGTACTTC. This sequence encodes CASSQAPSTGQQGEQYF.

The gene calls are TRBV6-6 and TRBJ1-2; 7 nucleotides line up with TRBD1. The CDR3 runs 16 residues. Germline values: CDR1 MNHNY, CDR2 SVGAGI (reference sequence). The V gene end was trimmed by 2 bases and the J gene end by 4 bases; junction bases not matched to a gene: 10. CDR3 DNA: TGTGCCAGCAGTTACCCAACAGGGGTCTCATCCTATGGCTACACCTTC. It translates to CASSYPTGVSSYGYTF.

This clone was detected only once. This sequence joins TRBV10-3 and TRBJ1-3; D may be TRBD1 (6 bases). Trimming left V 9 bases short and J 1 base short, with 10 bases between. In germline, CDR1 is ENHRY, CDR2 SYGVKD. This CDR3 spans 13 amino acids. CDR3 nucleotide sequence: TGTGCCATATCAGGGGTGTCTGGAAACACCATATATTTT. Its protein is CAISGVSGNTIYF.

This clone is a singleton in its sample. The chain recombines TRBV6-5 with TRBJ1-2, with a weak D call TRBD1 (5 bases). The V gene's germline CDR1 is MNHEY and CDR2 SVGAGI. This CDR3 comprises 14 residues. Trimming took 5 bases from V and 8 from J, leaving 18 bases between them. CDR3 nucleotide sequence: TGTGCCAGCAGTCCACGACAGACTAGAGGAGGCTACACCTTC. It specifies CASSPRQTRGGYTF.